The 23 T cell receptor beta chains below were found in one sample sequenced in a study of technical replicates of blood from a few donors. This table comes from immunoSEQ multiplex PCR, and its TCRdb copy is limited to in-frame clones, with some not included. This table holds more than 15,000 clones, over 75% found once. The sequencing input was PBMCs. These receptors were obtained from a human donor in good health. Some clones in this sample may be carry-over from other donors' samples.

This clone appeared a few times. The CDR3 DNA sequence: TGTGCCAGCAGTTCGTCGGGACAGATGAGTGTCACTGAAGCTTTCTTT. Translating gives CASSSSGQMSVTEAFF. The genes are TRBV28 and TRBJ1-1, with 7 nucleotides matching TRBD1. The CDR3 is 16 residues long. Unmatched junction bases numbered 12, after V lost 4 bases and J lost 4 bases. CDR1 MDHEN and CDR2 SYDVKM come from the germline V gene. Together with reference TRBV28 and TRBJ1-1, the CDR3 gives the full variable domain: DVKVTQSSRYLVKRTGEKVFLECVQDMDHENMFWYRQDPGLGLRLIYFSYDVKMKEKGDIPEGYSVSREKKERFSLILESASTNQTSMYLCASSSSGQMSVTEAFFGQGTRLTVV.

This chain connects TRBV7-9 to TRBJ1-6, with a possible D match to TRBD1 (6 bases). CDR3 length equals 16 residues. Germline CDR1 is SEHNR and CDR2 is FQNEAQ (reference sequence). V dropped 7 bases and J dropped 7 bases, with 20 bases sitting between them. The CDR3 region is CASTFSRGIDNSPLHF. CDR3 nucleotide sequence: TGTGCCAGCACCTTCAGCAGGGGTATAGACAATTCACCCCTCCACTTT.

The rearrangement links TRBV11-2 to TRBJ1-4; 7 bases are shared with TRBD1. This CDR3 has 13 residues. The ends lost 3 bases at V and 6 bases at J; junction bases unmatched: 1. CDR1 is SGHAT, CDR2 FQNNGV, per germline. Here the CDR3 DNA reads TGTGCCAGCAGCTTGCAGGGGGATGAAAAACTGTTTTTT. It codes for CASSLQGDEKLFF. The variable domain in full, with the rest retrieved from reference TRBV11-2 and TRBJ1-4, is EAGVAQSPRYKIIEKRQSVAFWCNPISGHATLYWYQQILGQGPKLLIQFQNNGVVDDSQLPKDRFSAERLKGVDSTLKIQPAKLEDSAVYLCASSLQGDEKLFFGSGTQLSVL.

J is TRBJ2-5 and V is TRBV7-6; 8 bases align to TRBD1. Germline V gene sequence: CDR1 SGHVS, CDR2 FNYEAQ. With 7 bases clipped from V and 2 bases from J, the junction kept 15 bases outside the gene matches. The CDR3 contains 17 residues. This chain's CDR3 is CASTPTPPGQGQETQYF. CDR3 bases: TGTGCCAGCACCCCAACCCCTCCCGGACAGGGACAAGAGACCCAGTACTTC.

In the case of this clone: The same CDR3 also results from other DNA sequences found in this sample. The chain couples TRBV5-1 to TRBJ2-2; the D gene is possibly TRBD2 (7 bases). The V gene's germline CDR1 is SGHRS and CDR2 YFSETQ. V lost 8 bases, J lost 1 base, and 18 bases lay in between. The CDR3 sequence is 16 residues long. CDR3 region: CASTRGAQGNTGELFF. Written as DNA, the CDR3 is TGCGCCAGTACTCGGGGGGCACAGGGGAACACCGGGGAGCTGTTTTTT.

This clone was detected a few times. The chain combines TRBV5-1 with TRBJ2-1; tentatively, D is TRBD2 (6 bases). Germline V lookup: CDR1 SGHRS, CDR2 YFSETQ. The germline V and J ends were trimmed by 4 bases and 4 bases, with 9 bases remaining between them. CDR3 length: 13 residues. The CDR3 loop is CASSMGGYNEQFF. The DNA for the CDR3 is TGCGCCAGCAGCATGGGAGGATACAATGAGCAGTTCTTC.

The genes are TRBV28 and TRBJ1-5; 7 bases line up with TRBD1. With 1 base clipped from V and 4 bases from J, the junction kept 4 bases outside the gene matches. The germline V gene encodes CDR1 MDHEN and CDR2 SYDVKM. This CDR3 comprises 15 residues. The CDR3 nucleotides are TGTGCCAGCAGTTTATACAGGGGTCGTAATCAGCCCCAGCATTTT. It encodes CASSLYRGRNQPQHF.

The V call is TRBV5-1, the J call TRBJ2-7; 7 bases are shared with TRBD1. The germline V gene has CDR1 SGHRS and CDR2 YFSETQ. CDR3 size: 13 residues. The J segment lost 4 bases and the V segment lost 0 bases, leaving 1 base of the junction unmatched. The CDR3 sequence is CASSLARGYEQYF. The CDR3 nucleotides read TGCGCCAGCAGCTTGGCCAGGGGGTACGAGCAGTACTTC.

The chain has TRBV30 and TRBJ2-5; D is ambiguous. CDR1 is GTSNPN, CDR2 SVGIG, per germline (reference sequence). The germline V and J ends were trimmed by 2 bases and 3 bases, with 7 bases remaining between them. This CDR3 contains 12 residues. The CDR3 DNA reads TGTGCCTGGAGTTCGGTGGAAGAGACCCAGTACTTC. This codes for CAWSSVEETQYF. Full variable domain (rest looked up from reference TRBV30 and TRBJ2-5): SQTIHQWPATLVQPVGSPLSLECTVEGTSNPNLYWYRQAAGRGLQLLFYSVGIGQISSEVPQNLSASRPQDRQFILSSKKLLLSDSGFYLCAWSSVEETQYFGPGTRLLVL.

About this clone itself: The junction departs from germline at one end; a sequencing error may be responsible. The chain employs TRBV5-1 and TRBJ2-1; TRBD2 matches at 9 bases. The CDR3 extends over 14 amino acids. CDR1 SGHRS and CDR2 YFSETQ come from the germline V gene. For the CDR3, the DNA is TGCGCCAGCCGCTTAAGCGGGGGGCTTAATGAGCAGTTCTTC. This codes for CASRLSGGLNEQFF.

The CDR3 region has the DNA TGTGCCAGCAGCTTAGCTGAAAGGGGATATGAGCAGTTCTTC. Protein: CASSLAERGYEQFF. The J gene is TRBJ2-1, the V gene TRBV7-2; tentatively, D is TRBD1 (5 bases). Trimming shortened V by 0 bases and J by 8 bases, and 11 bases separated the two germline ends. This CDR3 has 14 amino acids. The V gene's germline CDR1 is SGHTA and CDR2 FQGNSA.

The rearrangement links TRBV28 to TRBJ2-7; 8 positions agree with TRBD1. CDR3 size: 18 residues. The trim removed 5 bases at V and 2 bases at J, leaving 17 bases unmatched. CDR1 is MDHEN and CDR2 is SYDVKM in the germline V gene. CDR3 sequence (DNA): TGTGCCAGCAGTCGACCCCAAGGGAGACAGGGGCGACCCTACGAGCAGTACTTC. It specifies CASSRPQGRQGRPYEQYF.

The V call is TRBV7-8, the J call TRBJ2-1; D is possibly TRBD2 (6 bases). V was cut by 1 base and J by 4 bases, with 17 bases left in between. The germline V gene has CDR1 SGHVS and CDR2 FQNEAQ. The CDR3 is 17 amino acids. CDR3 loop: CASSLEVTGAPYNEQFF. CDR3 nucleotide sequence: TGTGCCAGCAGCTTAGAGGTCACGGGAGCTCCGTACAATGAGCAGTTCTTC.

This sequence joins TRBV5-1 and TRBJ2-7, with D possibly being TRBD1 (5 bases). Germline CDR1 SGHRS, CDR2 YFSETQ. Trimming took off 0 bases at V and 1 base at J, with 8 bases between the two ends. CDR3 length equals 14 residues. Here the CDR3 DNA reads TGCGCCAGCAGCTTGGGGCAGGGTTCCTACGAGCAGTACTTC. Translation gives CASSLGQGSYEQYF.

The chain recombines TRBV5-1 with TRBJ2-2; maybe TRBD2 (5 bases). Germline V gene lookup returns CDR1 SGHRS and CDR2 YFSETQ. The CDR3 consists of 16 residues. The V end lost 4 bases, the J end lost 7 bases, and 20 bases lay between the germline ends. The CDR3 nucleotides read TGCGCCAGCAGCCTCGTTACGGGAAACGTGGGCGGGGAGCTGTTTTTT. Residues: CASSLVTGNVGGELFF. The full variable domain, in which reference TRBV5-1 and TRBJ2-2 provide the parts outside the CDR3, is KAGVTQTPRYLIKTRGQQVTLSCSPISGHRSVSWYQQTPGQGLQFLFEYFSETQRNKGNFPGRFSGRQFSNSRSEMNVSTLELGDSALYLCASSLVTGNVGGELFFGEGSRLTVL.

This clone was counted a single time. The chain has TRBV7-9 and TRBJ2-5; a possible D gene is TRBD2 (7 bases). The CDR3 totals 13 residues. V lost 2 bases to trimming and J lost 5 bases, with 9 bases between them. Germline lookup yields CDR1 SEHNR and CDR2 FQNEAQ (reference sequence). The chain's CDR3 is CASSLKGGETQYF. CDR3 coding DNA: TGTGCCAGCAGCTTAAAGGGGGGGGAGACCCAGTACTTC.

V gene TRBV5-6 combines with J gene TRBJ1-1, with D possibly TRBD1 on 6 matching bases. V lost 0 bases and J 1 base, leaving 19 bases between the germline ends. CDR1 and CDR2 from the germline V gene are SGHDT and YYEEEE. This CDR3 is 18 amino acids long. The CDR3 spells CASSLVTGRMDPNTEAFF. The CDR3 DNA sequence: TGTGCCAGCAGCTTGGTAACAGGGCGGATGGACCCGAACACTGAAGCTTTCTTT.

The rearrangement joins TRBV2 to TRBJ2-3, with a tentative D call TRBD2 (6 bases). Germline values: CDR1 SNHLY, CDR2 FYNNEI. The CDR3 is made up of 16 amino acids. V was cut by 3 bases and J by 0 bases, with 13 bases left in between. CDR3 nucleotides: TGTGCCAGCAGTGATGGGCTTAGCGGAAGCACAGATACGCAGTATTTT. It is translated as CASSDGLSGSTDTQYF.

V and J are TRBV27 and TRBJ2-7, with D possibly matching TRBD2 (5 bases). There are 15 residues in the CDR3. Germline CDR1 MNHEY, CDR2 SMNVEV (reference sequence). The V and J ends lost 4 bases and 1 base respectively, with 14 bases between them. DNA for the CDR3: TGTGCCAGCAGTTCCCTTGGCAGGACTTCCTACGAGCAGTACTTC. It specifies CASSSLGRTSYEQYF.

This clone was detected only a few times. J is TRBJ1-5 and V is TRBV19; TRBD1 matches 8 bases. V was clipped by 1 base and J by 9 bases; unmatched bases: 11. CDR1 is LNHDA and CDR2 is SQIVND in the germline V gene (reference sequence). The length of the CDR3 is 16 residues. CDR3 sequence reads: CASSIVPGTGLRPQHF. Here the CDR3 DNA reads TGTGCCAGTAGTATAGTCCCCGGGACAGGACTGCGGCCCCAGCATTTT.

The V and J genes are TRBV9 and TRBJ2-1, with D hard to call. V was shortened by 6 bases and J by 1 base, with 5 bases between the two germline ends. The CDR3 length is 12 residues. Germline V gives CDR1 SGDLS, CDR2 YYNGEE. The CDR3 region has the DNA TGTGCCAGCACTCGGTCCTACAATGAGCAGTTCTTC. Translation gives CASTRSYNEQFF.

The chain links TRBV29-1 to TRBJ2-2, with TRBD2 matching over 9 bases. This CDR3 comprises 17 residues. Germline lookup yields CDR1 SQVTM and CDR2 ANQGSEA. The trim removed 0 bases at V and 3 bases at J, leaving 8 bases unmatched. CDR3 DNA: TGCAGCGTTGAAGATCCGGTAGCGGGAGTGTACACCGGGGAGCTGTTTTTT. Its translation is CSVEDPVAGVYTGELFF.

The V and J genes are TRBV4-3 and TRBJ2-5; perhaps TRBD2 as D (5 bases). This CDR3 has 15 amino acids. CDR1 and CDR2 (germline): LGHNA, YSLEER. V was pared by 1 base and J by 4 bases, with 13 bases between. The CDR3 protein is CASSQVMRDSETQYF. CDR3 sequence (DNA): TGCGCCAGCAGCCAAGTGATGAGGGATTCAGAGACCCAGTACTTC.